A single sample is the source of the 25 T cell receptor beta chains below, sequenced in a study of response to subunit inactivated influenza vaccine. One entry per CDR3 protein, called by TCRdb with MiXCR from the RT-PCR reads. In the table there are 860,000 or so distinct CDR3 sequences, 21% of which are singletons. The material sequenced was PBMCs from blood, taken 5 days after vaccination. The source of these receptors is a man aged 50 or older who received an inactivated influenza vaccine.

The genes are TRBV20-1 and TRBJ2-7; 11 nucleotides match TRBD2. Trimming at V came to 3 bases and at J to 5 bases, leaving 6 bases not matched to a gene. CDR1 DFQATT and CDR2 SNEGSKA come from the germline V gene (reference sequence). The CDR3 contains 14 residues. CDR3 sequence (DNA): TGCAGTGCTAGCCCGACTAGCGGGAACAACGAGCAGTACTTC. Protein product: CSASPTSGNNEQYF.

The chain carries TRBV7-2 and TRBJ2-7; a possible D gene is TRBD2 (5 bases). Germline CDR1 reads SGHTA; CDR2 reads FQGNSA. The V end was cut by 5 bases, the J end by 6 bases, with 14 bases between. The CDR3 runs 13 residues. The CDR3 nucleotides are TGTGCCAGCAGCCGCAGTGAGGGCCGCGAGCAGTACTTC. The encoded protein is CASSRSEGREQYF.

This chain connects TRBV10-3 to TRBJ2-3; 7 bases are shared with TRBD1. V lost 8 bases, J lost 0 bases, and 8 bases stayed unmatched. The CDR3 is 15 residues long. CDR1 and CDR2 (germline): ENHRY, SYGVKD. The CDR3 coding sequence is TGTGCCATCGGATGGGACAGAGACAGCACAGATACGCAGTATTTT. Protein sequence: CAIGWDRDSTDTQYF.

The chain joins TRBV20-1 to TRBJ2-1; TRBD2 matches at 10 bases. Germline V gene data show CDR1 as DFQATT and CDR2 as SNEGSKA (reference sequence). The CDR3 has 16 residues. Trimming at V came to 1 base and at J to 6 bases, leaving 9 bases not matched to a gene. Here the CDR3 reads CSARVIAGGMFNEQFF. The CDR3 DNA sequence: TGCAGTGCTAGAGTAATAGCGGGGGGTATGTTCAATGAGCAGTTCTTC.

At least ten counts were recorded for this clonotype. The genes are TRBV4-1 and TRBJ2-5, with 14 bases matching TRBD2. Trimming removed 6 bases from V and 0 bases from J; junction bases left unmatched: 3. CDR3 length equals 16 residues. Germline V gene data show CDR1 as MGHRA and CDR2 as YSYEKL. The CDR3 DNA reads as TGCGCCAGCAGAGGGACTAGCGGGGGAGACCAAGAGACCCAGTACTTC. Translating it yields CASRGTSGGDQETQYF.

The chain links TRBV5-1 to TRBJ2-1; D might be TRBD2 (6 bases). Germline loops: CDR1 SGHRS, CDR2 YFSETQ. V was clipped by 0 bases and J by 0 bases, with 13 bases between them. The CDR3 spans 17 residues. CDR3 DNA sequence: TGCGCCAGCAGCTTGGCCCAGCTAGCGTTCTCCTACAATGAGCAGTTCTTC. Translated, it gives CASSLAQLAFSYNEQFF.

This clonotype occurred a few times. V is TRBV20-1 and J is TRBJ2-7, with D possibly matching TRBD1 (5 bases). This CDR3 has 13 residues. Trimming removed 2 bases from V and 6 bases from J, with 14 bases in between. Germline CDR1 reads DFQATT; CDR2 reads SNEGSKA (reference sequence). The CDR3 here is CSARNPRVLEQYF. CDR3 bases: TGCAGTGCTAGAAATCCCAGGGTCCTCGAGCAGTACTTC.

The gene calls are TRBV20-1 and TRBJ2-5; 7 nucleotides agree with TRBD1. The CDR3 is 14 amino acids. The V and J ends lost 3 bases and 1 base, in that order; junction bases with no gene match: 5. The germline CDR1 and CDR2 sequences are DFQATT and SNEGSKA (reference sequence). This CDR3 reads CSASRGQSQETQYF. The CDR3 DNA sequence: TGCAGTGCTAGCAGGGGACAGAGCCAAGAGACCCAGTACTTC.

This clonotype was observed at least ten times. V gene TRBV5-6 combines with J gene TRBJ2-7, with no clear D. V was pared by 0 bases and J by 7 bases, with 8 bases between. This CDR3 has 12 residues. Germline CDR1 reads SGHDT; CDR2 reads YYEEEE. In DNA form, the CDR3 reads TGTGCCAGCAGCTTGGGAGCGTGGGAGCAGTACTTC. Translation: CASSLGAWEQYF.

This clonotype came up once. V gene TRBV5-1 combines with J gene TRBJ2-7, with unresolved D. Trimming shortened V by 4 bases and J by 6 bases, and 11 bases separated the two germline ends. Germline CDR1 and CDR2: SGHRS and YFSETQ. The CDR3 sequence is 12 residues long. CDR3 sequence: CASSLDVAEQYF. DNA of the CDR3: TGCGCCAGCAGCCTGGACGTAGCCGAGCAGTACTTC.

This chain links TRBV5-1 with TRBJ1-2; maybe TRBD1 (6 bases). The CDR3 consists of 16 residues. Per the germline V gene, CDR1 is SGHRS and CDR2 is YFSETQ. V lost 3 bases and J 3 bases, leaving 18 bases between the germline ends. CDR3 in amino acids: CASSSVGGIVDYGYTF. The CDR3 DNA reads TGCGCCAGCAGCTCAGTGGGGGGCATAGTTGACTATGGCTACACCTTC.

This clonotype was recorded a few times. The V gene is TRBV6-2 or TRBV6-3, the J gene TRBJ1-5; D ambiguous. CDR1 is MNHEY and CDR2 is SVGEGT in the germline V gene. Trimming shortened V by 4 bases and J by 7 bases, and 11 bases separated the two germline ends. The CDR3 consists of 13 residues. CDR3 protein: CASSWGGEQPQHF. The CDR3, as DNA: TGTGCCAGCAGTTGGGGTGGTGAGCAGCCCCAGCATTTT.

This clonotype has only a few counts. The CDR3 is CASSGQARGEAFF. The CDR3 DNA reads TGTGCCAGCAGCGGACAGGCGAGAGGTGAAGCTTTCTTT. This chain uses TRBV7-9 with TRBJ1-1; TRBD1 matches 7 bases. The CDR3 is 13 residues long. The V gene end was trimmed by 5 bases and the J gene end by 7 bases; junction bases not matched to a gene: 7. Germline assignment: CDR1 SEHNR and CDR2 FQNEAQ (reference sequence).

This clonotype turned up a few times. The rearrangement uses TRBV12-3 or TRBV12-4 and TRBJ2-7; a possible D gene is TRBD1 (6 bases). This CDR3 is built from 13 residues. The V end was cut by 8 bases, the J end by 1 base, with 12 bases between. The CDR3, as DNA: TGTGCCAGCGGGGACAACTTTTCCTACGAGCAGTACTTC. This sequence encodes CASGDNFSYEQYF.

The table lists this clonotype with a few counts. The gene calls are TRBV15 and TRBJ2-7, with TRBD2 as a possible D gene (5 bases). The germline V and J ends were trimmed by 6 bases and 3 bases, with 15 bases remaining between them. The CDR3 consists of 14 residues. Germline V gives CDR1 LNHNV, CDR2 YYDKDF (reference sequence). The CDR3 spells CATSSEGGGYEQYF. The CDR3 bases are TGTGCCACCAGTTCCGAGGGTGGAGGCTACGAGCAGTACTTC.

The chain recombines TRBV5-6 with TRBJ2-1, with 7 bases fitting TRBD2. With 4 bases clipped from V and 7 bases from J, the junction kept 11 bases outside the gene matches. The CDR3 length is 15 residues. Per the germline V gene, CDR1 is SGHDT and CDR2 is YYEEEE. CDR3 protein: CASSLPAGVKNEQFF. As DNA, the CDR3 is TGTGCCAGCAGCCTCCCCGCGGGAGTTAAGAATGAGCAGTTCTTC.

The chain employs TRBV29-1 and TRBJ1-1, with 8 bases aligning to TRBD1. The V segment lost 2 bases and the J segment 11 bases; nucleotides outside the gene matches: 16. The CDR3 runs 15 residues. Per germline, CDR1 SQVTM and CDR2 ANQGSEA. The CDR3 DNA is TGCAGCGTTGAACGGAGTCGGACAGGGCAGGGTTGGGCTTTCTTT. Translation: CSVERSRTGQGWAFF.

The rearrangement uses TRBV29-1 and TRBJ1-1; maybe TRBD1 (5 bases). Trimming shortened V by 4 bases and J by 0 bases, and 9 bases separated the two germline ends. CDR1 is SQVTM and CDR2 is ANQGSEA in the germline V gene. The CDR3 is 13 amino acids. The CDR3 here is CSVGQRMNTEAFF. The CDR3 DNA follows: TGCAGCGTTGGACAGAGAATGAACACTGAAGCTTTCTTT.

This clonotype turned up a few times. The genes are TRBV20-1 and TRBJ2-2; D may be TRBD1 (5 bases). CDR1 and CDR2 from the germline V gene are DFQATT and SNEGSKA (reference sequence). The CDR3 spans 16 residues. V lost 6 bases to trimming and J lost 1 base, with 18 bases between them. As DNA, the CDR3 is TGCAGTGCCGTCTACTTACAGGAGAGGAACACCGGGGAGCTGTTTTTT. Amino acids: CSAVYLQERNTGELFF.

This clonotype was observed a few times. The DNA for the CDR3 is TGTGCCAGCAGTGAGGTTAGCACAGATACGCAGTATTTT. Its translation is CASSEVSTDTQYF. The J gene is TRBJ2-3, the V gene TRBV6-1; no clear D gene. The CDR3 has 13 residues. Trimming took 3 bases from V and 0 from J, leaving 4 bases between them. Per the germline V gene, CDR1 is MNHNS and CDR2 is SASEGT.

This clonotype was found many times. The chain is built from TRBV27 and TRBJ1-2; 8 bases align to TRBD1. The length of the CDR3 is 12 residues. CDR1 and CDR2 from the germline V gene are MNHEY and SMNVEV (reference sequence). After removal of 6 bases from V and 4 bases from J, the junction contained 1 base not matched to a gene. The CDR3 loop reads CASRDRAYGYTF. The CDR3 nucleotides are TGTGCCAGCAGGGACAGGGCCTATGGCTACACCTTC.

The table lists this clonotype with many counts. The J gene is TRBJ1-5, the V gene TRBV15; no definite D call. Between the trimmed V and J ends, which lost 0 bases and 7 bases, there was a span of 7 bases. The CDR3 contains 13 residues. Germline CDR1 LNHNV, CDR2 YYDKDF (reference sequence). CDR3 sequence: CATSREGRQPQHF. The CDR3 DNA follows: TGTGCCACCAGCAGAGAGGGGAGGCAGCCCCAGCATTTT.

The rearrangement links TRBV7-2 to TRBJ2-5; weak D call: TRBD1 (6 bases). The length of the CDR3 is 16 residues. Trimming took off 5 bases at V and 1 base at J, with 17 bases between the two ends. Germline V gene data show CDR1 as SGHTA and CDR2 as FQGNSA. This chain's CDR3 is CASSVGTRLLQETQYF. The DNA of the CDR3 is TGTGCCAGCAGCGTCGGGACACGTCTACTCCAAGAGACCCAGTACTTC.

In the case of this clonotype: Germline is not matched at one junction end, which may reflect a read error. This chain connects TRBV12-3 or TRBV12-4 to TRBJ2-7; D uncertain. The CDR3 contains 15 residues. CDR3: CDSSLAIFRPYEQYF. As DNA, the CDR3 is TGTGACAGCAGTTTAGCAATCTTCCGACCCTACGAGCAGTACTTC.

As to this clonotype: A much larger clone sits a single nucleotide away, making a read error possible. The chain has TRBV6-5 and TRBJ2-1, with TRBD1 identical over 7 bases. V trimming: 5 bases; J trimming: 5 bases; junction bases outside the gene matches: 0. The CDR3 runs 12 residues. CDR1 and CDR2 (germline): MNHEY, SVGAGI. CDR3 nucleotide sequence: TGTGCCAGCAGTGACAGGGACAATGAGCAGTTCTTC. Translated: CASSDRDNEQFF.